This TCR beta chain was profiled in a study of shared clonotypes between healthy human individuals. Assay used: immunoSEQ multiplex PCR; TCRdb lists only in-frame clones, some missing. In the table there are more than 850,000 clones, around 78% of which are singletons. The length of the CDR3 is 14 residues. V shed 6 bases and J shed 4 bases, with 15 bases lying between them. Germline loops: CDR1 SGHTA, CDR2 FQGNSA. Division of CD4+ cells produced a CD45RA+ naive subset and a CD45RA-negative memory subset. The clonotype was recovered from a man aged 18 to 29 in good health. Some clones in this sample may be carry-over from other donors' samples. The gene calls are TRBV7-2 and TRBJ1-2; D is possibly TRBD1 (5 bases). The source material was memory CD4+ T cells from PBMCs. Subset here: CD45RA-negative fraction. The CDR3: CASSESQGPYGYTF. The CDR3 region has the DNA TGTGCCAGCAGTGAGAGCCAGGGACCCTATGGCTACACCTTC.